This T cell receptor beta chain was sequenced during a study of neurological immune-mediated disorders (dated by TCRdb to 2018 to 2020). About the investigation overall: Peripheral blood TCR-beta repertoires from HTLV-I-associated myelopathy (HAM/TSP) patients, multiple sclerosis patients and healthy controls were compared by UMI-based sequencing. The 95 to 120 TCR-beta libraries covered PBMC samples along with longitudinal samples, technical triplicates, and paired sorted CD4+ and CD8+ T-cell subsets. Each longitudinal HAM/TSP and healthy donor was sampled at 3 time-points spaced at roughly 3-40 month intervals. The cohort comprised 60 to 75 subjects: around 15 HAM/TSP patients, 34 multiple sclerosis patients and 20 or so healthy controls. The full study reports these points: No identical CDR3 amino acid sequences were found to be shared among expanded clones across subjects, suggesting that TCR-beta repertoires were private in all groups. TCR clonal expansion was highest in HAM/TSP patients and lowest in MS patients, with MS patients falling below even healthy controls.

cDNA was synthesized by template-switch 5'RACE using a primer carrying a 10-nucleotide random unique molecular identifier by which each TCR transcript was tagged. Every sequencing run yielded over 180 million TCR-beta sequences covering 15-18 subjects. The RNeasy kit was used for extraction of total RNA. Using the KAPA Real-time Library Amplification kit, TCR-beta VDJ regions were amplified with primers for the TCR constant region and the 5'RACE anchor. Sample indexes and Illumina adaptors were added in a first PCR, after which library yield was increased in a second PCR. After Ampure bead purification, the roughly 650 bp TCR product was size-selected on a 2% E-gel SizeSelection system. Library quality was checked on a Bioanalyzer, concentration was measured with Qubit, and libraries were quantified with the Kapa Library Quantification kit before pooling. An Illumina HiSeq 2500 was used to sequence the libraries paired-end at 2 x 150 bp. To increase sequence diversity, roughly 24-32% phiX was spiked into each library pool. In the paper's pipeline: The UMI-based MiGEC pipeline processed quality-filtered reads and removed over 75% of raw TCR sequences during error correction. VDJ genes were aligned to IMGT germline references, and clonotypes were defined by unique CDR3 amino acid sequence plus V-J genes. Clonal expansion, Shannon diversity, and CDR3 relatedness (CalcPairwiseDistances, ClusterSamples) were evaluated with VDJtools, and phylogenetic trees were built with CLCbio workbench. Using coefficient-of-variation modelling across technical triplicates, the study counted a clone as expanded if it had at least 8 unique UMIs. TCRdb handled the public reads itself, with Q25 trimming in fastp and clone calling in MiXCR, and kept productive beta chains. Identical CDR3 proteins give one entry, which carries the most common genes and DNA. The V and J calls and clone size come from TCRdb's table, not from the authors' own analysis. This sample holds tens of thousands of distinct CDR3 sequences; 7% to 9% were observed only once. The top ten clones comprise 1.9% of the sample.

As encoded in the germline V gene (reference sequence), CDR1 is DFQATT while CDR2 is SNEGSKA. The CDR3 contains 13 residues, cysteine and phenylalanine counted. The DNA shown is the 39-base CDR3, in frame from base 1. The junction shows trimming of 5 bases on V and 0 bases on J, plus 11 bases between the germline ends. This clonotype was counted many times. The clone's antigen remains unknown. One base away there is no much larger clone; base qualities are not given. The meaning of the sample's time point label: longitudinal time-point 3. Blood bank volunteers in Maryland, USA served as the healthy controls. For unsorted PBMC libraries, 2 million PBMCs were used after storage in RNAlater at -80 degrees C until RNA extraction. Peripheral blood was subjected to Ficoll-Hypaque density gradient centrifugation to isolate PBMCs, which were then cryopreserved in liquid nitrogen.

The chain is assembled from TRBV20-1 and TRBJ2-7; the D gene is possibly TRBD2, with 6 bases matching. The sequenced sample consisted of PBMCs. The clonotype originates from a woman in her 40s in good health. The nucleotides read TGCAGTGCTGGGCCGGGGGACTCCTACGAGCAGTACTTC. Its translation reads: CSAGPGDSYEQYF.